The 14 T cell receptor beta chains below come from one sample, sequenced in a study of blood T cell repertoires in COVID-19. TCRdb's table, derived via immunoSEQ multiplex PCR, lists solely in-frame clones and lacks some. This sample has about 250,000 clones, with about 89% found just once. Sequencing was performed on peripheral blood. These receptors all stem from a woman aged 55-69 years who had recovered from COVID-19.

The chain recombines TRBV28 with TRBJ1-3; D not certain. The ends were cut back, 3 bases at V and 2 bases at J, with 14 bases in the middle. The CDR3 has 16 amino acids. From germline, CDR1 is MDHEN and CDR2 SYDVKM. The CDR3 DNA follows: TGTGCCAGCAGTTTGGTCCGGTTGGTTGCTGGAAACACCATATATTTT. It yields the protein CASSLVRLVAGNTIYF.

Here the CDR3 reads CASSPPGRERTDTQYF. Here the CDR3 DNA reads TGTGCCAGCAGCCCCCCGGGCAGGGAAAGGACAGATACGCAGTATTTT. The rearrangement uses TRBV6-6 and TRBJ2-3, with D possibly being TRBD1 (5 bases). The CDR3 runs to 16 residues. The ends were cut back, 6 bases at V and 3 bases at J, with 19 bases in the middle. The germline gives CDR1 MNHNY, CDR2 SVGAGI (reference sequence).

V gene TRBV2 combines with J gene TRBJ2-1, with D perhaps matching TRBD1 (6 bases). The CDR3 totals 15 residues. Germline assignment: CDR1 SNHLY and CDR2 FYNNEI. Trimming took 2 bases from V and 0 from J, leaving 8 bases between them. CDR3 protein: CASSEQGHSYNEQFF. Written as DNA, the CDR3 is TGTGCCAGCAGTGAACAGGGGCACTCCTACAATGAGCAGTTCTTC.

The chain combines TRBV11-2 with TRBJ2-1, with 9 nucleotides matching TRBD1. CDR3 length: 15 residues. After removal of 6 bases from V and 5 bases from J, the junction contained 8 bases not matched to a gene. Germline CDR1 SGHAT, CDR2 FQNNGV. Here the CDR3 DNA reads TGTGCCAGCAGGGCGCCGGGACAGGGCCACAATGAGCAGTTCTTC. This gives the protein CASRAPGQGHNEQFF.

With respect to this clone: At one end, the junction sequence differs from germline, possibly due to a read error. J is TRBJ2-5 and V is TRBV7-7, with D possibly being TRBD1 (5 bases). Germline-derived CDR1 and CDR2 are SSHAT and FNYEAQ (reference sequence). The CDR3 loop spans 16 amino acids. The CDR3 region has the DNA TGTGCTAGCAGCAAATCAGGGTCCCCCGGACAAGAGACCCAGTACTTC. Its translation is CASSKSGSPGQETQYF.

The rearrangement links TRBV27 to TRBJ2-7; 10 bases fit TRBD1. Trimming at V came to 5 bases and at J to 4 bases, leaving 5 bases not matched to a gene. Germline loops: CDR1 MNHEY, CDR2 SMNVEV (reference sequence). There are 14 residues in the CDR3. CDR3 DNA: TGTGCCAGCAGTCCGAGGACAGGGGGGTACGAGCAGTACTTC. As protein: CASSPRTGGYEQYF.

This sequence joins TRBV4-3 and TRBJ1-1; TRBD1 aligns across 8 bases. V was clipped by 2 bases and J by 3 bases; unmatched bases: 2. Germline CDR1 and CDR2: LGHNA and YSLEER. The CDR3 runs 14 residues. The CDR3 protein is CASSQLTGDTEAFF. The CDR3 bases are TGCGCCAGCAGCCAATTGACAGGGGACACTGAAGCTTTCTTT.

The rearrangement uses TRBV2 and TRBJ2-2, with 9 bases fitting TRBD2. There are 16 residues in the CDR3. Germline loops: CDR1 SNHLY, CDR2 FYNNEI. V trimming: 5 bases; J trimming: 7 bases; junction bases outside the gene matches: 11. The chain's CDR3 is CASSPRAGGLSGELFF. The CDR3 nucleotides read TGTGCCAGCAGTCCCCGGGCGGGGGGGCTGAGCGGGGAGCTGTTTTTT.

The gene calls are TRBV27 and TRBJ2-7; no firm D call. CDR1 MNHEY and CDR2 SMNVEV come from the germline V gene (reference sequence). V lost 7 bases to trimming and J lost 0 bases, with 10 bases between them. CDR3 size: 13 residues. The CDR3 reads CASTLLSSYEQYF. Here the CDR3 DNA reads TGTGCCAGCACCCTCCTAAGCTCCTACGAGCAGTACTTC.

The V and J genes are TRBV27 and TRBJ1-6, with 12 bases aligning to TRBD1. This CDR3 has 14 residues. Looked up from germline, CDR1 is MNHEY and CDR2 is SMNVEV (reference sequence). V gave up 6 bases and J gave up 10 bases; unmatched junction bases: 4. CDR3 in amino acids: CASRRGTGGSPLHF. The DNA of the CDR3 is TGTGCCAGCAGGCGGGGGACAGGGGGCTCACCCCTCCACTTT.

This chain joins TRBV5-1 and TRBJ2-6, with TRBD1 matching 11 bases. The ends lost 0 bases at V and 2 bases at J; junction bases unmatched: 4. CDR1 SGHRS and CDR2 YFSETQ come from the germline V gene. The CDR3 has 18 amino acids. The DNA of the CDR3 is TGCGCCAGCAGCTTGGGGACAGGGGGCGGTCCTGGGGCCAACGTCCTGACTTTC. It specifies CASSLGTGGGPGANVLTF.

This clone was seen a few times. This chain connects TRBV25-1 to TRBJ1-1; 7 bases align to TRBD1. The CDR3 contains 14 residues. Germline V lookup: CDR1 MGHDK, CDR2 SYGVNS. V lost 4 bases to trimming and J lost 0 bases; unmatched junction nucleotides: 2. In DNA, the CDR3 is TGTGCCAGCAGTGCGACAGGGATGAACACTGAAGCTTTCTTT. Translation gives CASSATGMNTEAFF.

The chain carries TRBV6-6 and TRBJ2-2; no firm D call. The CDR3 has 14 amino acids. The V gene's germline CDR1 is MNHNY and CDR2 SVGAGI (reference sequence). Trimming left V 5 bases short and J 0 bases short, with 7 bases between. The CDR3 DNA sequence: TGTGCCAGCAGTGCGATCGCGAACACCGGGGAGCTGTTTTTT. Its translation is CASSAIANTGELFF.

The chain couples TRBV3-1 (or the pseudogene TRBV3-2) to TRBJ2-7; the match to TRBD2 covers 9 bases. V lost 0 bases and J lost 6; bases outside the gene matches: 9. Germline V CDR1 and CDR2: LGHDT, YNNKEL (reference sequence). This CDR3 is built from 16 residues. Here the CDR3 reads CASSQEVLAGSSEQYF. CDR3 nucleotide sequence: TGTGCCAGCAGCCAAGAAGTTCTAGCGGGGTCGTCCGAGCAGTACTTC.